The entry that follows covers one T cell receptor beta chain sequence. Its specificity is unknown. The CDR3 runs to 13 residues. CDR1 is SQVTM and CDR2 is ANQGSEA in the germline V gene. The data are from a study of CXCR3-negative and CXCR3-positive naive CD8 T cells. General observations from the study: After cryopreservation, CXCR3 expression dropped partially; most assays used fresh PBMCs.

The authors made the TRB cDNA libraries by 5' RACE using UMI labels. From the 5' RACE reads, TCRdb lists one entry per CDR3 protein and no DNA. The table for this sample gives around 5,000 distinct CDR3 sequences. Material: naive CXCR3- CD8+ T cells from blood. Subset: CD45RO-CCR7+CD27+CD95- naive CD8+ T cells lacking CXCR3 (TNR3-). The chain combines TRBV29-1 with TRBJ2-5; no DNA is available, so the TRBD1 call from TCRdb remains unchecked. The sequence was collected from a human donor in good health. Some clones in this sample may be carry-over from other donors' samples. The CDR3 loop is CSSLAGGQETQYF.